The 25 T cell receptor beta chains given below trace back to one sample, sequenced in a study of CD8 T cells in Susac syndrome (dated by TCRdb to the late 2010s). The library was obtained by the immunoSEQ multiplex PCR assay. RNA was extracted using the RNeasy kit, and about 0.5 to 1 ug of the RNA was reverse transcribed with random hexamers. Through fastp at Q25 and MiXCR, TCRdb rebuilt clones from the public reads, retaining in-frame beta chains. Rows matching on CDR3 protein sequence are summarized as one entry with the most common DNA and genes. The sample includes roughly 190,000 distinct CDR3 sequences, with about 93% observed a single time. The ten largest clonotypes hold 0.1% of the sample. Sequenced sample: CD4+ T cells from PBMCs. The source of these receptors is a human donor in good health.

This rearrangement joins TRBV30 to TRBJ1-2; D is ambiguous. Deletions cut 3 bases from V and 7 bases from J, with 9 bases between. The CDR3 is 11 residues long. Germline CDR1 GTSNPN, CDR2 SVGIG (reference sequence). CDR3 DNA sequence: TGTGCCTGGAGCCGCCCGGGTGGCTACACCTTC. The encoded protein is CAWSRPGGYTF.

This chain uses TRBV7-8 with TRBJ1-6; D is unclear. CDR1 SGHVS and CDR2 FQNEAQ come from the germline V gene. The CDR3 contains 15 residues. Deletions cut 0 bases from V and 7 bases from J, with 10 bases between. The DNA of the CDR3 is TGTGCCAGCAGCTTAGCGGGGTTCGGGAATTCACCCCTCCACTTT. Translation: CASSLAGFGNSPLHF.

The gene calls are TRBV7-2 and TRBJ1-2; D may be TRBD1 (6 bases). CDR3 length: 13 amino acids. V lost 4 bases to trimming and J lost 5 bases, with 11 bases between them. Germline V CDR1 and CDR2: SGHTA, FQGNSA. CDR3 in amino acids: CASSWGGRYGYTF. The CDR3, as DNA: TGTGCCAGCAGCTGGGGGGGGCGTTATGGCTACACCTTC.

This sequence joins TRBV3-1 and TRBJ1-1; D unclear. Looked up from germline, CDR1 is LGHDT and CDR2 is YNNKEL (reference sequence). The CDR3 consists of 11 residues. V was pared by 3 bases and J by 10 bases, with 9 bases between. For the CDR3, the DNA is TGTGCCAGCAGCCACGACCGCCGAGCTTTCTTT. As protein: CASSHDRRAFF.

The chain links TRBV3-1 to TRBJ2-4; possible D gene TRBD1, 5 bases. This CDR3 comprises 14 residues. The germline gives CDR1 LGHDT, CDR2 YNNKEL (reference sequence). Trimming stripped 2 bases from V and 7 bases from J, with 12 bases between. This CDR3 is CASSQQGSSNIQYF. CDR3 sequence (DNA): TGTGCCAGCAGCCAACAGGGCTCAAGTAACATTCAGTACTTC.

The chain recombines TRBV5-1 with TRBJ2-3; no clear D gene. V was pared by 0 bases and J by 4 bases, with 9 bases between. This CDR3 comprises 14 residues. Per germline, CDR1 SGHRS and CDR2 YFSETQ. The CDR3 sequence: CASSLVGKADTQYF. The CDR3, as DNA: TGCGCCAGCAGCTTGGTGGGGAAGGCAGATACGCAGTATTTT.

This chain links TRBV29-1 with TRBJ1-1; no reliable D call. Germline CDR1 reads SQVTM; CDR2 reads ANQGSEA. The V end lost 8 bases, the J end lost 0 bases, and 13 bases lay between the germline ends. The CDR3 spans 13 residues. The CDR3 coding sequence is TGCAGCTCCGCCCGGGCGCTGAACACTGAAGCTTTCTTT. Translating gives CSSARALNTEAFF.

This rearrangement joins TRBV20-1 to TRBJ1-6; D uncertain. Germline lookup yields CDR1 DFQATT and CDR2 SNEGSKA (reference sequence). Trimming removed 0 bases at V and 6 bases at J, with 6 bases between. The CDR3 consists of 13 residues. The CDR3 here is CSAREISNSPLHF. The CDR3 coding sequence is TGCAGTGCTAGAGAAATATCTAATTCACCCCTCCACTTT.

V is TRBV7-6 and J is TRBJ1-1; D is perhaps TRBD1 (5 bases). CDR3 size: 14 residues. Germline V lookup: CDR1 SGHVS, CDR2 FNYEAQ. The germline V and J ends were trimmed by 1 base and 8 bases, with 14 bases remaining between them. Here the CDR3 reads CASSLGQGGFEAFF. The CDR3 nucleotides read TGTGCCAGCAGCTTAGGGCAGGGAGGCTTCGAAGCTTTCTTT. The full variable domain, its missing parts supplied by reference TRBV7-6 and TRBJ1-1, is GAGVSQSPRYKVTKRGQDVALRCDPISGHVSLYWYRQALGQGPEFLTYFNYEAQQDKSGLPNDRFSAERPEGSISTLTIQRTEQRDSAMYRCASSLGQGGFEAFFGQGTRLTVV.

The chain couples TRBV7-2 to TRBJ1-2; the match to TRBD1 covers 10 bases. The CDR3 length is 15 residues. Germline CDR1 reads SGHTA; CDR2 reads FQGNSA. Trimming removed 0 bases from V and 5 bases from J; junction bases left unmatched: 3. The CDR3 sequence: CASSLAPGQGYGYTF. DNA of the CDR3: TGTGCCAGCAGCTTAGCCCCGGGACAGGGGTATGGCTACACCTTC. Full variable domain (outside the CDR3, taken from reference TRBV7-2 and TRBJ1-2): GAGVSQSPSNKVTEKGKDVELRCDPISGHTALYWYRQSLGQGLEFLIYFQGNSAPDKSGLPSDRFSAERTGGSVSTLTIQRTQQEDSAVYLCASSLAPGQGYGYTFGSGTRLTVV.

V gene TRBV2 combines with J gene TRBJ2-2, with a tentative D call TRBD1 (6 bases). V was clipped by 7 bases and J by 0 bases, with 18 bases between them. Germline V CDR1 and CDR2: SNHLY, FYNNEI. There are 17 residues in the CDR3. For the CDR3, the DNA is TGTGCCAGCATTTGGGACACGGACTTCGCGAACACCGGGGAGCTGTTTTTT. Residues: CASIWDTDFANTGELFF.

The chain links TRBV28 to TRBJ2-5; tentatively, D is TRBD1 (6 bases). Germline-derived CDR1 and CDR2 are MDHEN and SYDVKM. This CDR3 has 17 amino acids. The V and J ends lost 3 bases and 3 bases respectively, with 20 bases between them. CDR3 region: CASSLRASSRGEETQYF. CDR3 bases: TGTGCCAGCAGTTTGAGGGCCTCGTCCAGGGGAGAAGAGACCCAGTACTTC.

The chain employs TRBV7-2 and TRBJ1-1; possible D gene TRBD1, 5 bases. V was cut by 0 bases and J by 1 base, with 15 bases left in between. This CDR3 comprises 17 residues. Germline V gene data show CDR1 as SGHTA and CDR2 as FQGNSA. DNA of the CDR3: TGTGCCAGCAGCTTAGCTGGGGCTAGACGGAAGAACACTGAAGCTTTCTTT. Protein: CASSLAGARRKNTEAFF.

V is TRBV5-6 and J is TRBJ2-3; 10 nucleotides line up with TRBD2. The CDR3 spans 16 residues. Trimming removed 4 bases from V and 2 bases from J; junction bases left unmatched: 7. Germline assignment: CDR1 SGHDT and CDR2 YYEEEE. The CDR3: CASSRRTSGSTDTQYF. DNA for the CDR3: TGTGCCAGCAGCCGACGGACTAGCGGTTCCACAGATACGCAGTATTTT. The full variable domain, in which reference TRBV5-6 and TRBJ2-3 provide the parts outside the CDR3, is DAGVTQSPTHLIKTRGQQVTLRCSPKSGHDTVSWYQQALGQGPQFIFQYYEEEERQRGNFPDRFSGHQFPNYSSELNVNALLLGDSALYLCASSRRTSGSTDTQYFGPGTRLTVL.

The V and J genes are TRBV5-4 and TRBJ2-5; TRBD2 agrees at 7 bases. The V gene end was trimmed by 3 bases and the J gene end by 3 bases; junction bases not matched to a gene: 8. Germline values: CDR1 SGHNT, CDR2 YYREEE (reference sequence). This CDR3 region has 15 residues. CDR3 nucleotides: TGTGCCAGCAGCTCCGGGACTACCGGAAAAGAGACCCAGTACTTC. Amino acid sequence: CASSSGTTGKETQYF.

The CDR3 spells CASSLYATSGVDNIQYF. The CDR3, as DNA: TGTGCCAGCAGCTTGTACGCGACTAGCGGGGTAGATAACATTCAGTACTTC. This chain links TRBV5-6 with TRBJ2-4; 11 bases are shared with TRBD2. J was trimmed by 7 bases and V by 1 base; bases with no gene match: 10. The CDR3 contains 17 residues. Germline V gives CDR1 SGHDT, CDR2 YYEEEE.

The CDR3 spells CASSFGGLAEETQYF. The CDR3, as DNA: TGTGCCAGCAGCTTCGGGGGACTAGCGGAAGAGACCCAGTACTTC. J is TRBJ2-5 and V is TRBV5-4; 11 positions agree with TRBD2. This CDR3 has 15 residues. V trimming: 2 bases; J trimming: 3 bases; junction bases outside the gene matches: 3. In germline, CDR1 is SGHNT, CDR2 YYREEE (reference sequence). Complete variable domain (other parts from reference TRBV5-4 and TRBJ2-5): ETGVTQSPTHLIKTRGQQVTLRCSSQSGHNTVSWYQQALGQGPQFIFQYYREEENGRGNFPPRFSGLQFPNYSSELNVNALELDDSALYLCASSFGGLAEETQYFGPGTRLLVL.

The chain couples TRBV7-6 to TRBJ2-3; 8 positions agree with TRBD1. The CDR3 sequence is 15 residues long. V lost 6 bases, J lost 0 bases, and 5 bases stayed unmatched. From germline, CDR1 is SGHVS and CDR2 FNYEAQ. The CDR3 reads CASRPDRVSTDTQYF. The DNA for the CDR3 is TGTGCCAGCAGACCGGACAGGGTCAGCACAGATACGCAGTATTTT.

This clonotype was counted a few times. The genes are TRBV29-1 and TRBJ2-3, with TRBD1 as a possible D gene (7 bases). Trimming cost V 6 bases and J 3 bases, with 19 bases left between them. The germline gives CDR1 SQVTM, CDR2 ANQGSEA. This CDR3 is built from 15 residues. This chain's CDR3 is CSVLGQERATDTQYF. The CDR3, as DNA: TGCAGCGTACTCGGACAGGAGCGGGCAACAGATACGCAGTATTTT.

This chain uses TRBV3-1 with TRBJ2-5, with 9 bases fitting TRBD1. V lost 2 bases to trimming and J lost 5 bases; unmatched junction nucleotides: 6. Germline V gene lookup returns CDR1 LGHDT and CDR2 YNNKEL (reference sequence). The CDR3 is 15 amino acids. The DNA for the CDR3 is TGTGCCAGCAGCCAATACACAGGGGGCAGGGAGACCCAGTACTTC. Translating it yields CASSQYTGGRETQYF.

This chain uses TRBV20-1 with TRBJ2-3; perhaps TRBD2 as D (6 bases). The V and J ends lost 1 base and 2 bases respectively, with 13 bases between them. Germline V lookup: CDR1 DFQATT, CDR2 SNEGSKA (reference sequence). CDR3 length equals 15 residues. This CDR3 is CSARGRDSITDTQYF. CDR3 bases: TGCAGTGCTAGAGGGCGGGACTCGATCACAGATACGCAGTATTTT.

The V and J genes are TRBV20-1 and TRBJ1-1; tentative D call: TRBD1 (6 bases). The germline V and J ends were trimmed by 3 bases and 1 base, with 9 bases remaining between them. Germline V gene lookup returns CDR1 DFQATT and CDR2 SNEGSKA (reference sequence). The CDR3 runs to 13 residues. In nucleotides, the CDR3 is TGCAGTGCTAGGGGGGCTACGAACACTGAAGCTTTCTTT. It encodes CSARGATNTEAFF.

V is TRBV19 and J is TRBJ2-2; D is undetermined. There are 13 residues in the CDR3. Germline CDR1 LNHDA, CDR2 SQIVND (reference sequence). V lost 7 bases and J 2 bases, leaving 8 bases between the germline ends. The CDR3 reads CASNWVNTGELFF. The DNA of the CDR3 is TGTGCCAGTAATTGGGTAAACACCGGGGAGCTGTTTTTT. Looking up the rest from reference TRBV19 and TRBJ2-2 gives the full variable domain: DGGITQSPKYLFRKEGQNVTLSCEQNLNHDAMYWYRQDPGQGLRLIYYSQIVNDFQKGDIAEGYSVSREKKESFPLTVTSAQKNPTAFYLCASNWVNTGELFFGEGSRLTVL.

The CDR3 DNA sequence: TGTGCCAGCCGACTGACTAAGACAGGGGGCTATAGCTATGGCTACACCTTC. Translation: CASRLTKTGGYSYGYTF. This chain joins TRBV6-1 and TRBJ1-2; 10 nucleotides agree with TRBD1. V was pared by 8 bases and J by 4 bases, with 16 bases of the junction left unmatched. This CDR3 contains 17 residues. Germline values: CDR1 MNHNS, CDR2 SASEGT.

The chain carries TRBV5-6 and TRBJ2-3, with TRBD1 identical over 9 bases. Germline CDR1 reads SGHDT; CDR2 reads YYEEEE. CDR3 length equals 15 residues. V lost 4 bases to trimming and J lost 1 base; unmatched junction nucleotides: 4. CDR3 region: CASSAWDRGTDTQYF. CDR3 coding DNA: TGTGCCAGCAGCGCTTGGGACAGGGGCACAGATACGCAGTATTTT. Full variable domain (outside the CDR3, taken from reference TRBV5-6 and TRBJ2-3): DAGVTQSPTHLIKTRGQQVTLRCSPKSGHDTVSWYQQALGQGPQFIFQYYEEEERQRGNFPDRFSGHQFPNYSSELNVNALLLGDSALYLCASSAWDRGTDTQYFGPGTRLTVL.